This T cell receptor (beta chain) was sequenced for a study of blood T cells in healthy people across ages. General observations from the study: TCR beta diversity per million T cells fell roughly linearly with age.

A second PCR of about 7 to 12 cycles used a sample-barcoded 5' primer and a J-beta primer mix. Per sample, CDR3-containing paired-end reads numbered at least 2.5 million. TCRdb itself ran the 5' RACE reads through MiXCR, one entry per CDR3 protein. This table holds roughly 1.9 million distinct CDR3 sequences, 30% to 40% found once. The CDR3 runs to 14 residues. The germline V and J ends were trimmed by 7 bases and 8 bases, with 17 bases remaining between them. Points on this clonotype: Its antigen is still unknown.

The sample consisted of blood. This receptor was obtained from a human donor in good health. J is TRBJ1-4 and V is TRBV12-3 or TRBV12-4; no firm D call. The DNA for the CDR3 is TGTGCCAGCACCAAAGGACCCCGTCGGGAAAAACTGTTTTTT. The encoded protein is CASTKGPRREKLFF.